Below, 21 T cell receptor beta chains from the same sample are listed, as sequenced in a study of blood T cells in healthy people across ages. Alongside a J-beta primer mix, a sample-barcoded 5' primer served in a second PCR lasting about 7 to 12 cycles. MiXCR, applied by TCRdb to the 5' RACE reads, yields one record per CDR3 protein. The data contain 1.6 million or so distinct CDR3 sequences, 30% to 35% of them seen just once; the ten biggest clones take up roughly 12%. Source material: blood. The receptors here all came from a woman aged 25 to 45 in good health.

Note on this clonotype: This may be a read error, as it is one base from a much larger clone. The V call is TRBV5-5, the J call TRBJ2-1; TRBD1 is a possible D gene (6 bases). CDR1 is SGHKS, CDR2 YYEKEE, per germline (reference sequence). This CDR3 is 18 amino acids long. The CDR3 nucleotides are TGTGCCAGCAGCTTCGCAGCCCCGGGACAACTCCTCTACGATGAGCAGTTCTTC. Its translation is CASSFAAPGQLLYDEQFF. The full variable domain, in which reference TRBV5-5 and TRBJ2-1 provide the parts outside the CDR3, is DAGVTQSPTHLIKTRGQQVTLRCSPISGHKSVSWYQQVLGQGPQFIFQYYEKEERGRGNFPDRFSARQFPNYSSELNVNALLLGDSALYLCASSFAAPGQLLYDEQFFGPGTRLTVL.

This clonotype was seen a handful of times. The chain has TRBV27 and TRBJ2-1; TRBD2 agrees at 9 bases. This CDR3 has 15 residues. The V gene end was trimmed by 1 base and the J gene end by 8 bases; junction bases not matched to a gene: 6. Germline assignment: CDR1 MNHEY and CDR2 SMNVEV (reference sequence). CDR3 DNA: TGTGCCAGCAGTTTATTTGGGACTAGCAGGGATGAGCAGTTCTTC. Protein product: CASSLFGTSRDEQFF.

This sequence joins TRBV11-2 and TRBJ2-5; the D is unclear. The germline CDR1 and CDR2 sequences are SGHAT and FQNNGV. Trimming removed 1 base at V and 1 base at J, with 13 bases between. The CDR3 is 16 residues long. CDR3 sequence reads: CASSLAPSFVQETQYF. The CDR3 nucleotides are TGTGCCAGCAGCTTAGCCCCGTCCTTTGTCCAAGAGACCCAGTACTTC.

In the case of this clonotype: A much larger clone is a single base away; this may be a read error. The genes are TRBV4-1 and TRBJ2-7; 7 nucleotides line up with TRBD2. The CDR3 runs to 18 residues. Germline V gene sequence: CDR1 MGHRA, CDR2 YSYEKL. The V gene end was trimmed by 1 base and the J gene end by 7 bases; junction bases not matched to a gene: 19. CDR3 sequence: CASSQGSRGNSRMGEQYF. The CDR3, as DNA: TGCGCCAGCAGCCAAGGGTCGCGGGGGAACAGCCGTATGGGGGAGCAGTACTTC.

The chain joins TRBV7-8 to TRBJ1-5; D uncertain. The CDR3 spans 15 residues. Trimming removed 1 base from V and 4 bases from J, with 11 bases in between. Germline assignment: CDR1 SGHVS and CDR2 FQNEAQ. Written as DNA, the CDR3 is TGTGCCAGCAGCTTAGGTGGGGATGGTAATCAGCCCCAGCATTTT. Amino acid sequence: CASSLGGDGNQPQHF.

The V call is TRBV20-1, the J call TRBJ2-1; TRBD2 matches 8 bases. The CDR3 runs 15 residues. Per germline, CDR1 DFQATT and CDR2 SNEGSKA (reference sequence). With V trimmed by 3 bases and J by 2 bases, 6 bases remained unmatched. The CDR3, as DNA: TGCAGTGCTAGGAGCGGGAGTAACGCCTACAATGAGCAGTTCTTC. Its protein product is CSARSGSNAYNEQFF.

J is TRBJ2-1 and V is TRBV7-9, with TRBD2 matching over 10 bases. Germline V gives CDR1 SEHNR, CDR2 FQNEAQ (reference sequence). Trimming at V came to 6 bases and at J to 1 base, leaving 3 bases not matched to a gene. The CDR3 is made up of 15 amino acids. DNA for the CDR3: TGTGCCAGCAGGGTTAGCGGGAGGTCCTACAATGAGCAGTTCTTC. It is translated as CASRVSGRSYNEQFF.

The V gene is TRBV5-1, the J gene TRBJ2-3; D unclear. This CDR3 contains 13 residues. The germline V gene encodes CDR1 SGHRS and CDR2 YFSETQ. Deletions cut 2 bases from V and 4 bases from J, with 8 bases between. The CDR3 DNA follows: TGCGCCAGCAGCTTTAGATCGCCAGATACGCAGTATTTT. Protein product: CASSFRSPDTQYF.

This sequence joins TRBV6-5 and TRBJ2-1; maybe TRBD1 (6 bases). The CDR3 runs 16 residues. V lost 2 bases, J lost 2 bases, and 13 bases lay in between. Germline-derived CDR1 and CDR2 are MNHEY and SVGAGI. The CDR3: CASSYDGGNTYNEQFF. As DNA, the CDR3 is TGTGCCAGCAGTTACGATGGGGGCAACACCTACAATGAGCAGTTCTTC.

CDR3 amino acids: CARGDGRFTGYTF. Written as DNA, the CDR3 is TGTGCCCGAGGGGACGGCCGATTTACCGGCTACACCTTC. The rearrangement joins TRBV30 to TRBJ1-2; maybe TRBD1 (5 bases). Germline CDR1 and CDR2: GTSNPN and SVGIG (reference sequence). V dropped 8 bases and J dropped 8 bases, with 21 bases sitting between them. This CDR3 contains 13 residues.

This chain uses TRBV20-1 with TRBJ1-1; D is unclear. The CDR3 runs 13 residues. CDR1 is DFQATT and CDR2 is SNEGSKA in the germline V gene (reference sequence). The CDR3 sequence is CSAPMGWSTEAFF. In DNA, the CDR3 is TGCAGCGCCCCGATGGGTTGGAGCACTGAAGCTTTCTTT.

The J gene is TRBJ2-1, the V gene TRBV3-1; 7 positions match TRBD2. With V trimmed by 4 bases and J by 8 bases, 14 bases remained unmatched. The CDR3 loop spans 16 amino acids. Germline V CDR1 and CDR2: LGHDT, YNNKEL (reference sequence). The CDR3 DNA follows: TGTGCCAGCAGCCCGTCGCGGGAGCGTCAGTACGATGAGCAGTTCTTC. Amino acid sequence: CASSPSRERQYDEQFF.

A remark on this clonotype: A single base separates this from a much larger clone, so it may be a read error. Because the CDR3's place on the DNA is in doubt, the DNA is left out and the CDR3 is given as listed by TCRdb. The chain's CDR3 is CASSLGFGTGANVPTF. The chain joins TRBV5-1 to TRBJ2-6. The CDR3 totals 16 residues, both ends included. CDR1 and CDR2 (germline): SGHRS, YFSETQ.

The rearrangement links TRBV20-1 to TRBJ2-7, with a tentative D call TRBD1 (5 bases). The V end was cut by 3 bases, the J end by 0 bases, with 9 bases between. The CDR3 runs 13 residues. CDR1 and CDR2 (germline): DFQATT, SNEGSKA (reference sequence). In nucleotides, the CDR3 is TGCAGTGCTAGGCAGGGTAACTCCTACGAGCAGTACTTC. It specifies CSARQGNSYEQYF.

The genes are TRBV21-1 and TRBJ1-2; TRBD1, the table's D call, was not compared with the DNA. TRBV21-1 is a pseudogene. CDR3 length: 13 residues. CDR3 sequence reads: CANEQGDDYGYTF. CDR3 nucleotides: TGTGCCAACGAACAGGGAGATGACTATGGCTACACCTTC.

This chain connects TRBV6-1 to TRBJ2-5; weak D call: TRBD2 (5 bases). Trimming stripped 7 bases from V and 11 bases from J, with 17 bases between. CDR1 and CDR2 (germline): MNHNS, SASEGT. There are 12 residues in the CDR3. The CDR3 sequence is CASIDEGRKQYF. In DNA, the CDR3 is TGTGCCAGCATCGACGAGGGTAGAAAGCAGTACTTC.

The rearrangement joins TRBV6-1 to TRBJ1-2; unclear D gene. Germline V CDR1 and CDR2: MNHNS, SASEGT. The CDR3 sequence is 15 residues long. Between the trimmed V and J ends, which lost 1 base and 4 bases, there was a span of 13 bases. CDR3 loop: CASSEDRTASYGYTF. The DNA for the CDR3 is TGTGCCAGCAGTGAAGACCGGACGGCGAGCTATGGCTACACCTTC.

This clonotype appeared a few times. The chain combines TRBV29-1 with TRBJ2-3; unclear D gene. The CDR3 is made up of 12 amino acids. Trimming removed 3 bases from V and 2 bases from J, with 6 bases in between. The V gene's germline CDR1 is SQVTM and CDR2 ANQGSEA. The CDR3 region has the DNA TGCAGCGTTGAGGCAAACACAGATACGCAGTATTTT. Encoded protein: CSVEANTDTQYF.

This clonotype has more than one count but fewer than ten. This rearrangement joins TRBV20-1 to TRBJ2-3, with D tentatively TRBD2 (6 bases). There are 13 residues in the CDR3. CDR1 is DFQATT, CDR2 SNEGSKA, per germline (reference sequence). The ends were cut back, 8 bases at V and 2 bases at J, with 14 bases in the middle. The CDR3 DNA sequence: TGCAGTTCCCCGGGACTCTACACAGATACGCAGTATTTT. Translated, it gives CSSPGLYTDTQYF.

This clonotype was observed many times. V is TRBV7-2 and J is TRBJ2-5; D is undetermined. The V gene's germline CDR1 is SGHTA and CDR2 FQGNSA. The CDR3 has 13 residues. The V and J ends lost 5 bases and 0 bases respectively, with 7 bases between them. The CDR3 nucleotides read TGTGCCAGCAGCCCCGACCACCAAGAGACCCAGTACTTC. It is translated as CASSPDHQETQYF.

This clonotype has a handful of counts. This chain links TRBV4-1 with TRBJ2-2; D ambiguous. V was clipped by 2 bases and J by 5 bases, with 9 bases between them. This CDR3 region has 14 residues. CDR1 and CDR2 from the germline V gene are MGHRA and YSYEKL. The CDR3 bases are TGCGCCAGCAGCCAACAGGACGCAACCGGGGAGCTGTTTTTT. Its translation: CASSQQDATGELFF.